This TCR beta chain was sequenced during a study of shared clonotypes between healthy human individuals (TCRdb year 2020). With regard to the full study: The cohort included three men and a couple of women between 18 and 49 years of age. Per donor, leukapheresis produced somewhere between about 0.9 and 9 billion PBMCs. To increase sequencing depth and limit assay-specific biases, different laboratories used diverse techniques to prepare libraries and sequence TCR repertoires. To estimate repertoire size and how much clonotypes are shared between individuals, the study performed deep sequencing of blood TCR repertoires from about 5 healthy adults. Per donor, three plates each were used for CD4 naive and CD4 memory, two for CD8 naive, and one for CD8 memory. Study-wide findings and limitations: Roughly 5.2% of naive CD4, 3.5% of naive CD8, roughly 2.4% of memory CD4, and less than 0.45% of memory CD8 clonotypes were shared across a few donors. Even with the large sequencing depth, rarefaction of the sorted-subset datasets indicated that sequencing was incomplete. Sampling was restricted to blood, and TCR repertoires in tissue are likely to differ from TCR repertoires in blood. The small number of donors limited the genetic and exposure-history diversity represented. Pairwise subsampling indicated that sequencing depth was expected to affect the degree of clonotype sharing among donors. Compared with non-shared clonotypes, the clonotypes found in all four sorted-subset donors had higher generation probabilities. Naive subsets generally had larger estimated clonotype richness than memory subsets did.

The CDR3 runs 18 amino acids, cysteine and phenylalanine included. Of the read, only the CDR3 DNA is kept; its 54 bases are in frame from base 1. Points on this clone: The clone's antigen remains unknown. No clone much larger than this one lies a single base away; base qualities are absent.

The donors were healthy, HIV-negative adults with no recently reported acute infections or vaccinations. Every donor was a Caucasian adult residing in Nashville, Tennessee, USA. CD4+ T cells were enriched through magnetic negative selection, after which naive cells were positively selected on CD45RA and the remaining negative fraction served as the memory subset. After blood collection by leukapheresis, PBMCs were isolated using Ficoll-Histopaque density gradient centrifugation and then cryopreserved in the vapor phase of liquid nitrogen. Analytical flow cytometry was used to check the purity and quantity of every magnetically sorted T cell population. Genomic DNA was isolated from every sorted fraction and measured by UV absorbance on a Nanodrop 2000c. TCR CDR3 regions were amplified from genomic DNA by multiplex PCR using the deep immunoSEQ assay. For each cell subset, the extracted genomic DNA was distributed evenly across all wells of several immunoSEQ 96-well plates, and each plate served as one replicate. Each replicate PCR for sorted subsets received about 220 ng genomic DNA, equal to about 30,000 T cell genomes. Purified libraries were measured with a Qubit 3.0 fluorometer, size-checked on a Bioanalyzer 2100, and measured again with the KAPA Library Quantification kit. Every immunoSEQ 96-well plate was sequenced on a dedicated single-read 150-cycle Illumina NextSeq 550 flow cell. The authors' analysis ran thus. Because only junctional sequences without quality scores were contained in the immunoSEQ output, filtering matching that applied to full-length reads could not be performed. To assign V/J genes and CDR3, sequences were annotated using PyIR, a Python wrapper for IgBLAST v1.9, with IMGT germline references. Any read was removed if the V/J assignment was weak (E-value above 1e-6), the CDR3 was missing, or the read contained stop codons, out-of-frame junctions, or ambiguous translated residues. V3J clonotypes were defined as sequences sharing an identical inferred V gene, J gene, and CDR3 amino acid sequence. Percentage overlap between repertoires was computed as shared unique clonotypes divided by the size of the smaller repertoire. Three approaches were used to assess repertoire richness: RTK rarefaction, the Chao1 estimator, and Recon v2.1 estimates of unobserved clonotypes. For all TCRbeta clonotypes obtained by the gDNA method from several donors, generation probabilities were computed with OLGA. As stored in TCRdb, this immuneACCESS dataset retains in-frame rearrangements with V and J assigned. A fraction of the clones does not appear; measured against another copy, unresolved V genes explain less than half of the discrepancy, and the remainder lacks a known reason. D and trimming were read from the DNA, whereas the V and J calls and clone size are those reported in that table. The sample contains 950,000 to 1,100,000 clones, more than 65% of them found a single time. The top ten constitute over 1.3% of the sample.

The chain is assembled from TRBV21-1 and TRBJ1-6; the table's D gene call, TRBD1, was not cross checked with the DNA. TRBV21-1 is annotated as a pseudogene. The sequencing input was memory CD4+ T cells sorted from blood. This sample's cell subset or site label indicates: CD45RA-negative fraction. The clonotype was recovered from a man aged 18 to 29 in good health. The CDR3: CASSSTGERRTENSPLHF. Read as DNA, the sequence is TGTGCCAGCAGCTCCACAGGGGAGAGACGGACAGAAAATTCACCCCTCCACTTT.